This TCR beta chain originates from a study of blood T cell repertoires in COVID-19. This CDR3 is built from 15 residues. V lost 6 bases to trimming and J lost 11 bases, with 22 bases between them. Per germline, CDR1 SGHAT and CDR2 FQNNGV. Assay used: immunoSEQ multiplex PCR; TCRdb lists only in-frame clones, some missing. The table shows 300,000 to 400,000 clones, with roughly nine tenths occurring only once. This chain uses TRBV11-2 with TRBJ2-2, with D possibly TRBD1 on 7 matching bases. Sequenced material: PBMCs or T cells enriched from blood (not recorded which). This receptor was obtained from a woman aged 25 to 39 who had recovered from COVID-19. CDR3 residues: CASRRGQSQAGELFF. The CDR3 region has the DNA TGTGCCAGCAGGAGGGGACAGAGCCAGGCGGGAGAGCTGTTTTTT.